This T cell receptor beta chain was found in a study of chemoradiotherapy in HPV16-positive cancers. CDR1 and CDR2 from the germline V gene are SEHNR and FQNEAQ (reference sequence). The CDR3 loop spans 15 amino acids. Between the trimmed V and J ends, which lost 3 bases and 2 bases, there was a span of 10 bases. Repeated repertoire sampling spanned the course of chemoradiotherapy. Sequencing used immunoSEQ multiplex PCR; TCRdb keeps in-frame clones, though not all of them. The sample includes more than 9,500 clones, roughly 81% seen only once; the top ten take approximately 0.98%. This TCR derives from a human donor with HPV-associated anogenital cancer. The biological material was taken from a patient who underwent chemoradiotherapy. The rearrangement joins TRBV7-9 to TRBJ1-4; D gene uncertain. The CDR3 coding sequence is TGTGCCAGCAGCTTCCCTAACCCCACTAATGAAAAACTGTTTTTT. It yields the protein CASSFPNPTNEKLFF.